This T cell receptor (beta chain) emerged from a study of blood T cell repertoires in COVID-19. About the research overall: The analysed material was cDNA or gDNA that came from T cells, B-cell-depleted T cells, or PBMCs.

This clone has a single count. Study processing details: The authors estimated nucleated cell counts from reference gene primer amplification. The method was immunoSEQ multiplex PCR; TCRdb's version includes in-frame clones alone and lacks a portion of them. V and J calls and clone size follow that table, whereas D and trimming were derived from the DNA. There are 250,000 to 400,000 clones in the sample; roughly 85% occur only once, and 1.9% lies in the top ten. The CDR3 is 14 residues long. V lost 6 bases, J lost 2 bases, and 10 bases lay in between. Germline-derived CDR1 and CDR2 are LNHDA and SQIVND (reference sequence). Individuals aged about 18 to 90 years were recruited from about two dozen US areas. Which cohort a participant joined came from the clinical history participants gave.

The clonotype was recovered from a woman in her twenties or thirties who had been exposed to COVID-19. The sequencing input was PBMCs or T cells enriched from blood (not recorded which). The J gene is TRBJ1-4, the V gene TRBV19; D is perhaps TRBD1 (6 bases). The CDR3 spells CASRAGVTNEKLFF. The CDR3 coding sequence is TGTGCCAGTAGGGCAGGGGTGACTAATGAAAAACTGTTTTTT.